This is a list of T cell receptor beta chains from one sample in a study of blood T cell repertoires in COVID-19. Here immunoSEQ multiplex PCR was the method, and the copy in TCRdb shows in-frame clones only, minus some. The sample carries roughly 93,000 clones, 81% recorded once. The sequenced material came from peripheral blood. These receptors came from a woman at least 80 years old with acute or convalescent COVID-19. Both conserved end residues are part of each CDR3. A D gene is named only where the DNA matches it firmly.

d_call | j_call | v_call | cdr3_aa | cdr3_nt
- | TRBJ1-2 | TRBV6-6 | CASTKPDTGPGYGYTF | TGTGCCAGCACCAAACCGGATACAGGGCCCGGCTATGGCTACACCTTC
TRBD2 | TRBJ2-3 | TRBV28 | CASSRSGGPTDTQYF | TGTGCCAGCAGTCGTAGCGGGGGGCCCACAGATACGCAGTATTTT
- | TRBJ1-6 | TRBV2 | CASRRVPGGNSPLHF | TGTGCCAGCAGAAGGGTGCCTGGGGGGAATTCACCCCTCCACTTT
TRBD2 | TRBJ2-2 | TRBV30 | CAWSVGTNQNTGELFF | TGTGCCTGGAGTGTAGGGACTAACCAAAACACCGGGGAGCTGTTTTTT
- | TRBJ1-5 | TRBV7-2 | CASSRGNQPQHF | TGTGCCAGCAGCCGTGGCAATCAGCCCCAGCATTTT
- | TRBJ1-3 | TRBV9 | CASSVDRVSSGNTIYF | TGTGCCAGCAGCGTAGACAGGGTTAGCTCTGGAAACACCATATATTTT
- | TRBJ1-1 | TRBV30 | CAGGAGLNTEAFF | TGTGCCGGAGGCGCAGGCCTGAACACTGAAGCTTTCTTT
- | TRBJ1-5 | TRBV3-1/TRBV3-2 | CASSQDNSNQPQHF | TGTGCCAGCAGCCAAGACAATAGCAATCAGCCCCAGCATTTT
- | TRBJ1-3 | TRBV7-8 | CASSPQGDRRNTIYF | TGTGCCAGCAGCCCCCAGGGTGACCGGAGAAACACCATATATTTT
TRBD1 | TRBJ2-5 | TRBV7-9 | CASSSQTGGLETQYF | TGTGCCAGCAGCAGCCAGACAGGGGGCTTGGAGACCCAGTACTTC
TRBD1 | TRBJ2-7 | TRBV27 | CASRGTGRRTQYF | TGTGCCAGCAGGGGGACAGGGAGAAGGACGCAGTACTTC